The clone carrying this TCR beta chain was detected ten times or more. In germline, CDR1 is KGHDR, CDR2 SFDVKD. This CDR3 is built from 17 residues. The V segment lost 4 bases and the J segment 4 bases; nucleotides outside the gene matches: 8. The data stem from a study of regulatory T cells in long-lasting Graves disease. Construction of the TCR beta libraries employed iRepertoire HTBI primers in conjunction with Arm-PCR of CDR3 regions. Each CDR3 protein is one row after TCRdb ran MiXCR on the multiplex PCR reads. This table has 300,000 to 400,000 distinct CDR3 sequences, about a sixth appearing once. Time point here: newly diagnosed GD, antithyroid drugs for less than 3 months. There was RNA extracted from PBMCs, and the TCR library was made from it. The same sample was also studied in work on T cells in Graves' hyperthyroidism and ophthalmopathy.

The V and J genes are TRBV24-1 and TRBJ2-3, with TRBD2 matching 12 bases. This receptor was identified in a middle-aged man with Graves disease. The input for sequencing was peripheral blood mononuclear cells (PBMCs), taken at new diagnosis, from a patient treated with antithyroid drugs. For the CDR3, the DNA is TGTGCCACCAGTGAGTTTCAGACTAGCGGGGGCGCAGATACGCAGTATTTT. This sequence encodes CATSEFQTSGGADTQYF.